This paragraph reports one T cell receptor beta chain. Germline V gene lookup returns CDR1 ENHRY and CDR2 SYGVKD. Trimming took 2 bases from V and 7 from J, leaving 15 bases between them. The CDR3 is 15 residues long. Sequencing used immunoSEQ multiplex PCR; TCRdb keeps in-frame clones, though not all of them. The table has some 100,000 clones, 96% seen once. These data originate in a study of technical replicates of blood from a few donors. This TCR was recovered from a human donor in good health. Sequencing was done on a sample of T cells isolated from PBMCs. The chain combines TRBV10-3 with TRBJ1-5; possibly TRBD1 for D (6 bases). The CDR3 protein is CAISESGGTSQPQHF. The CDR3 nucleotides read TGTGCCATCAGTGAGAGCGGGGGCACATCCCAGCCCCAGCATTTT.